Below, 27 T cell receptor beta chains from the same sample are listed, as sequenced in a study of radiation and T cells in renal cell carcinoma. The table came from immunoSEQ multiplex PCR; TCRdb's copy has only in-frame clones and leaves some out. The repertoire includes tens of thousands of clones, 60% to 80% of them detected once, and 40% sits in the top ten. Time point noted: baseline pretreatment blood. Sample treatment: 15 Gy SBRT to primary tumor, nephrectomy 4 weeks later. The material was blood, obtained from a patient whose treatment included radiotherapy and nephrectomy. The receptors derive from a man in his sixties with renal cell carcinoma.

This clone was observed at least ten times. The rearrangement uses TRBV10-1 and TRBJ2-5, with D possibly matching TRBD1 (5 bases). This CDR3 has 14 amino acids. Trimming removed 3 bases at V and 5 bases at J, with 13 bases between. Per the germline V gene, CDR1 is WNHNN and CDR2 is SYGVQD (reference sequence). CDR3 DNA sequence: TGCGCCAGCAGTGAAGCAGGGTCCACGGAGACCCAGTACTTC. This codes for CASSEAGSTETQYF.

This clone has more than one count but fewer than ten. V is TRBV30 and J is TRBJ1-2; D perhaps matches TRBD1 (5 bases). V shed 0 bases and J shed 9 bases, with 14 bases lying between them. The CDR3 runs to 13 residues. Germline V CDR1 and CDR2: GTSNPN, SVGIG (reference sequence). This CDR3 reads CAWSVKGLLRYTF. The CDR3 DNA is TGTGCCTGGAGTGTTAAGGGGCTCCTCCGCTACACCTTC.

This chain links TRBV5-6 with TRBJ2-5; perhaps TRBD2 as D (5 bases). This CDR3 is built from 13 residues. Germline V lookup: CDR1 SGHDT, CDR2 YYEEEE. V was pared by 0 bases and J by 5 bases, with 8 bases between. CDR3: CASSLDRGETQYF. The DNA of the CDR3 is TGTGCCAGCAGCTTGGACAGAGGGGAGACCCAGTACTTC.

As DNA, the CDR3 is TGCGCCAGCAGCCTATCAAATAGCTATGGCTACACCTTC. Protein: CASSLSNSYGYTF. The chain carries TRBV4-3 and TRBJ1-2; D uncertain. Germline CDR1 is LGHNA and CDR2 is YSLEER. V lost 4 bases and J lost 4, with 10 bases in between. This CDR3 is built from 13 residues.

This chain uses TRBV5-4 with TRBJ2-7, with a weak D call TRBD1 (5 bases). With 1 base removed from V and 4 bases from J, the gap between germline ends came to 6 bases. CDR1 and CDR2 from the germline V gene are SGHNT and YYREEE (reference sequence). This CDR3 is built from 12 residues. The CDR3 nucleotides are TGTGCCAGCAGCTTGCAGGGATACGAGCAGTACTTC. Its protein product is CASSLQGYEQYF.

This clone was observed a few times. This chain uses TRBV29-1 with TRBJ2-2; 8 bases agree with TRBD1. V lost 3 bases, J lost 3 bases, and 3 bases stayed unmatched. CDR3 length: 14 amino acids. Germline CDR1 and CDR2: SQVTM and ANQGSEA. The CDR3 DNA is TGCAGCGTTGATAACAGGGGGGACACCGGGGAGCTGTTTTTT. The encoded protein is CSVDNRGDTGELFF.

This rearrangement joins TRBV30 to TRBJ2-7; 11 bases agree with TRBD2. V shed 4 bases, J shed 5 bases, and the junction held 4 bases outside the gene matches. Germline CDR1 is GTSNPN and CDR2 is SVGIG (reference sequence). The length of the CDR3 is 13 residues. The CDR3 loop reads CAWTSGRINEQYF. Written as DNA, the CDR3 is TGTGCCTGGACTAGCGGGAGGATCAACGAGCAGTACTTC.

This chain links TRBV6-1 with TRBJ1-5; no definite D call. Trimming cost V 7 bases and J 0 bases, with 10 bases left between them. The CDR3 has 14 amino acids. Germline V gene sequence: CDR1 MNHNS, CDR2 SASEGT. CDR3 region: CASKELGSNQPQHF. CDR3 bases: TGTGCCAGCAAGGAGCTTGGTAGCAATCAGCCCCAGCATTTT.

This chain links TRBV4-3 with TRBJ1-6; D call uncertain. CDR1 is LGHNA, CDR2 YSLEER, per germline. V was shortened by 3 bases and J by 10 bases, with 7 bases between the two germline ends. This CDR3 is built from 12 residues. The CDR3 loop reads CASSHSLSPLHF. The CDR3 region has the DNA TGCGCCAGCAGCCACAGCTTATCACCCCTCCACTTT.

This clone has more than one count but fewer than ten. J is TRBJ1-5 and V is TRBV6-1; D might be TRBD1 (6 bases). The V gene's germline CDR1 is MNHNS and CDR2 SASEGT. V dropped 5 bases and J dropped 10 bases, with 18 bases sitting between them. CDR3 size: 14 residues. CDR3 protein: CASSLRDIGKPQHF. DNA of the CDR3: TGTGCCAGCAGTCTACGGGACATCGGCAAACCCCAGCATTTT.

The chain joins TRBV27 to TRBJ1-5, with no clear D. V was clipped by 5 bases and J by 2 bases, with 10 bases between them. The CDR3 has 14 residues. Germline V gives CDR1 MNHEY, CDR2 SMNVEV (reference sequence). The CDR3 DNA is TGTGCCAGCAGTGCAAGGATCGGCAATCAGCCCCAGCATTTT. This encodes CASSARIGNQPQHF.

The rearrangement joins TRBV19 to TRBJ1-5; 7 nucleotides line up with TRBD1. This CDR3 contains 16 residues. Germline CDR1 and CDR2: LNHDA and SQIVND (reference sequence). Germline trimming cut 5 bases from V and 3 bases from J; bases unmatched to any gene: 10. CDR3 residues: CASSGTTGRVNQPQHF. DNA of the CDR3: TGTGCCAGTAGTGGCACGACAGGGCGGGTCAATCAGCCCCAGCATTTT. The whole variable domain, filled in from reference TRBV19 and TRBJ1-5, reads DGGITQSPKYLFRKEGQNVTLSCEQNLNHDAMYWYRQDPGQGLRLIYYSQIVNDFQKGDIAEGYSVSREKKESFPLTVTSAQKNPTAFYLCASSGTTGRVNQPQHFGDGTRLSIL.

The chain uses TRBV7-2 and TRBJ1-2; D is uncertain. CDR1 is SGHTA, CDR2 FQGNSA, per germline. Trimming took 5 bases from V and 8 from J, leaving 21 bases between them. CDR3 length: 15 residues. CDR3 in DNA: TGTGCCAGCAGCGAATACTTCAACTCGGCTCTCGGCTACACCTTC. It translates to CASSEYFNSALGYTF.

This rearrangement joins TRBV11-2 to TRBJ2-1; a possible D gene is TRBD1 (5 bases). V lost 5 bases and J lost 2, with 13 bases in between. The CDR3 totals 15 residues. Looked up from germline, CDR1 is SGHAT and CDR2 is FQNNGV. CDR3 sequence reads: CASSPVRVAYNEQFF. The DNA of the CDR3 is TGTGCCAGCAGCCCAGTCAGGGTTGCCTACAATGAGCAGTTCTTC.

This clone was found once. The CDR3 reads CASSVGRQRGYSGANVLTF. CDR3 DNA: TGTGCCAGCAGTGTCGGCCGCCAGAGGGGCTACTCTGGGGCCAACGTCCTGACTTTC. The rearrangement uses TRBV6-1 and TRBJ2-6; possibly TRBD1 or TRBD2 for D (5 bases each). Germline loops: CDR1 MNHNS, CDR2 SASEGT. The CDR3 runs to 19 residues. The germline V and J ends were trimmed by 4 bases and 0 bases, with 19 bases remaining between them.

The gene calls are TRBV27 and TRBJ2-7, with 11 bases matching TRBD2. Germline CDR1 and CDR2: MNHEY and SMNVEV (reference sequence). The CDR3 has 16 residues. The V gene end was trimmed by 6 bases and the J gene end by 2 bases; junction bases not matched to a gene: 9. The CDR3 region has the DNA TGTGCCAGCAGCACAATTAATAGCGGGAGGGCCTACGAGCAGTACTTC. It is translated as CASSTINSGRAYEQYF.

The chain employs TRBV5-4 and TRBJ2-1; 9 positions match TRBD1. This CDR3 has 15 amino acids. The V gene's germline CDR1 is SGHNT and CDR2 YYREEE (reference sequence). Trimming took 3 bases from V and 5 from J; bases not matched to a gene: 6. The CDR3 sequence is CASSSGTGTHNEQFF. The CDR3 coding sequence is TGTGCCAGCAGCTCCGGGACAGGGACCCACAATGAGCAGTTCTTC.

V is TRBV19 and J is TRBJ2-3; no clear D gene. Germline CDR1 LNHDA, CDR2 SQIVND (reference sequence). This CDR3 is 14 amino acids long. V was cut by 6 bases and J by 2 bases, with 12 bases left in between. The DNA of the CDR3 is TGTGCCAGTAGGTATACATTGGTCACAGATACGCAGTATTTT. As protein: CASRYTLVTDTQYF.

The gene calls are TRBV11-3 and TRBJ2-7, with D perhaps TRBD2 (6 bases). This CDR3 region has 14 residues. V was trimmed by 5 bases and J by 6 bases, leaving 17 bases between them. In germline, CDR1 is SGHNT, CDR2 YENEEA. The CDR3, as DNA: TGTGCCAGCAGCCCCGGGACTGGGGTCGGCGAGCAGTACTTC. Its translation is CASSPGTGVGEQYF.

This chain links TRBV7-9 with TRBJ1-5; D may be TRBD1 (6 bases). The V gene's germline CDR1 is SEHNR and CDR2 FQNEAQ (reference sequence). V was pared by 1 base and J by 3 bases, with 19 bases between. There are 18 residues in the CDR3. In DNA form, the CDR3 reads TGTGCCAGCAGCTTAGGGTTGGTGGGGGCTGAGTTCAATCAGCCCCAGCATTTT. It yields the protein CASSLGLVGAEFNQPQHF.

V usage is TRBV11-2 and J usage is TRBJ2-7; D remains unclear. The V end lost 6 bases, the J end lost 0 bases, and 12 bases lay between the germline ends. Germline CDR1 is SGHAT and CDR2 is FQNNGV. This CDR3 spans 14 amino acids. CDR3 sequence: CASSSVRSSYEQYF. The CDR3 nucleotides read TGTGCCAGCAGTTCGGTCCGTAGCTCCTACGAGCAGTACTTC. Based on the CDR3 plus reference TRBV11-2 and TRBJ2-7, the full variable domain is EAGVAQSPRYKIIEKRQSVAFWCNPISGHATLYWYQQILGQGPKLLIQFQNNGVVDDSQLPKDRFSAERLKGVDSTLKIQPAKLEDSAVYLCASSSVRSSYEQYFGPGTRLTVT.

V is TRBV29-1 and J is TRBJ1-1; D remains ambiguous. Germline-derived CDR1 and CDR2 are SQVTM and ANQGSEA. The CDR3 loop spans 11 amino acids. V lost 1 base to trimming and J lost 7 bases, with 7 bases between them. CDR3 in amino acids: CSVEVVYEAFF. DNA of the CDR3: TGCAGCGTTGAAGTCGTCTATGAAGCTTTCTTT.

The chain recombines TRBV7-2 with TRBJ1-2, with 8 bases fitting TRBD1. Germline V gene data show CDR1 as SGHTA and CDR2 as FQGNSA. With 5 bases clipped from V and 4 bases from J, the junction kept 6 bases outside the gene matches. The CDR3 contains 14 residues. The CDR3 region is CASSPMGQVYGYTF. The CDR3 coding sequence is TGTGCCAGCAGCCCAATGGGACAGGTCTATGGCTACACCTTC.

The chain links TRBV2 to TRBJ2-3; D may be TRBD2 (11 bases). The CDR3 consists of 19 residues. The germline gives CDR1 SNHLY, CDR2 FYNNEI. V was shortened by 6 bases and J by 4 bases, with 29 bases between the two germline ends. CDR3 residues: CASRPGQGLLAGVPDTQYF. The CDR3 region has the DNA TGTGCCAGCAGGCCGGGACAGGGGCTACTAGCGGGAGTCCCAGATACGCAGTATTTT.

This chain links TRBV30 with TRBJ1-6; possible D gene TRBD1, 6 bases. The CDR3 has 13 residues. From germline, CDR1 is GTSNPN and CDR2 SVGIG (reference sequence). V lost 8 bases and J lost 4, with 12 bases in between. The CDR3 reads CAVTGEYNSPLHF. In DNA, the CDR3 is TGTGCCGTGACAGGCGAATATAATTCACCCCTCCACTTT. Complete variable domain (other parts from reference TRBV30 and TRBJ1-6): SQTIHQWPATLVQPVGSPLSLECTVEGTSNPNLYWYRQAAGRGLQLLFYSVGIGQISSEVPQNLSASRPQDRQFILSSKKLLLSDSGFYLCAVTGEYNSPLHFGNGTRLTVT.

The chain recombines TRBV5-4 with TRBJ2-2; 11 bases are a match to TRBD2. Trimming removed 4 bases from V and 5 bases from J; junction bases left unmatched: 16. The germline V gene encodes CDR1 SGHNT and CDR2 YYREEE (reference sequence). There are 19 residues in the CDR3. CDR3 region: CASSPSWLAGGRGTGELFF. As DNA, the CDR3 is TGTGCCAGCAGCCCCAGTTGGCTAGCGGGAGGCCGGGGGACCGGGGAGCTGTTTTTT.

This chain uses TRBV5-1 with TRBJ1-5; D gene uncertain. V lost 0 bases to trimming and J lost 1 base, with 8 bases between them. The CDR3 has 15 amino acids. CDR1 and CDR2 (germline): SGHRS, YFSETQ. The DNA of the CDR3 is TGCGCCAGCAGCTTGGAAGGTGTCAGCAATCAGCCCCAGCATTTT. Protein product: CASSLEGVSNQPQHF.